Reported below is one T cell receptor beta chain. This may be a read error, as it is one base from a much larger clone. Time point given: newly diagnosed GD, antithyroid drugs for less than 3 months. There was RNA extracted from PBMCs, and the TCR library was made from it. Construction of TCR beta libraries relied on iRepertoire HTBI primers and on Arm-PCR targeting CDR3 regions. TCRdb processed the multiplex PCR reads anew with MiXCR; each CDR3 protein has one entry. The top ten clones hold approximately 14% of a sample with 200,000 to 250,000 distinct CDR3 sequences, 20% of them seen once. The entry originates in a study of regulatory T cells in long-lasting Graves disease. Overall study: Antithyroid drug exposure in newly diagnosed Graves' patients had lasted under 3 months.

The source was peripheral blood mononuclear cells (PBMCs), collected at new diagnosis, from a patient treated with antithyroid drugs. The receptor was isolated from a female donor with Graves disease.

This CDR3 reads CTSRPRPSSYEQYF. In DNA form, the CDR3 reads TGTACCAGCAGACCCCGACCGAGCTCCTACGAGCAGTACTTC. The gene calls are TRBV6-1 and TRBJ2-7; D is unresolved. This CDR3 spans 14 amino acids. From germline, CDR1 is MNHNS and CDR2 SASEGT.